These 27 T cell receptor beta chains were all obtained from the same sample, sequenced in a study of human T cells and chemical hapten exposure. As for time point: pre-sensitization, week 0. Treatment indicated: therapeutic diphenylcyclopropenone sensitization with weekly scalp DPC. TCRdb processed the RACE reads anew with MiXCR; each CDR3 protein has one entry. This table holds 190,000 or so distinct CDR3 sequences, 25% to 30% found once. The sequenced sample was whole blood, obtained in connection with sensitization to the hapten diphenylcyclopropenone (DPC). Source of these receptors: a woman aged 25-40 years with alopecia areata. Some clones in this sample may be carry-over from other donors' samples.

This clonotype came up many times. The chain has TRBV20-1 and TRBJ1-1; 9 positions agree with TRBD1. With V trimmed by 6 bases and J by 3 bases, 5 bases remained unmatched. The germline V gene has CDR1 DFQATT and CDR2 SNEGSKA (reference sequence). There are 13 residues in the CDR3. The CDR3 is CSATQGAHTEAFF. CDR3 nucleotide sequence: TGCAGTGCCACACAGGGGGCACACACTGAAGCTTTCTTT.

This chain connects TRBV6-2 or TRBV6-3 to TRBJ2-2, with 9 bases identical to TRBD2. The germline gives CDR1 MNHEY, CDR2 SVGEGT. Unmatched junction bases numbered 3, after V lost 2 bases and J lost 2 bases. The CDR3 runs 16 residues. CDR3 in amino acids: CASSYSGRPNTGELFF. CDR3 DNA: TGTGCCAGCAGTTACAGCGGGAGGCCCAACACCGGGGAGCTGTTTTTT.

The chain employs TRBV11-1 and TRBJ2-1, with TRBD1 matching 9 bases. J gave up 6 bases and V 7 bases, and 7 bases lay outside the gene matches. CDR1 and CDR2 (germline): SGHAT, FQDESV (reference sequence). CDR3 size: 14 residues. The CDR3 region is CASNTRTGANEQFF. The CDR3 DNA sequence: TGTGCCAGCAACACGAGGACAGGGGCCAATGAGCAGTTCTTC.

This chain links TRBV6-4 with TRBJ1-1; D uncertain. This CDR3 contains 11 residues. CDR1 MRHNA and CDR2 SNTAGT come from the germline V gene. V lost 2 bases and J lost 10, with 8 bases in between. This chain's CDR3 is CASSDGRGAFF. The CDR3 DNA is TGTGCCAGCAGTGACGGACGAGGAGCTTTCTTT.

The chain has TRBV28 and TRBJ1-1; 9 bases are shared with TRBD1. Per the germline V gene, CDR1 is MDHEN and CDR2 is SYDVKM. CDR3 length: 15 amino acids. The V gene end was trimmed by 6 bases and the J gene end by 1 base; junction bases not matched to a gene: 6. In DNA form, the CDR3 reads TGTGCCAGCAGGGGCGGACAGGGGAGGAACACTGAAGCTTTCTTT. This codes for CASRGGQGRNTEAFF.

The rearrangement links TRBV4-2 to TRBJ2-3; TRBD2 is a possible D gene (5 bases). Trimming removed 1 base from V and 2 bases from J, with 13 bases in between. Germline-derived CDR1 and CDR2 are LGHNA and YNFKEQ. The CDR3 has 16 residues. CDR3 residues: CASSQAGGRYTDTQYF. Here the CDR3 DNA reads TGTGCCAGCAGCCAAGCCGGCGGGCGGTACACAGATACGCAGTATTTT.

This clonotype was counted between two and nine times. The chain recombines TRBV12-5 with TRBJ2-7; 9 bases map to TRBD1. The germline V gene has CDR1 LGHNT and CDR2 FRNRAP. The CDR3 loop spans 14 amino acids. V lost 4 bases and J lost 2; bases outside the gene matches: 3. The CDR3 is CASGWGQGTYEQYF. CDR3 coding DNA: TGTGCTAGTGGTTGGGGACAGGGAACCTACGAGCAGTACTTC.

The rearrangement links TRBV5-1 to TRBJ2-4; the D is unclear. Germline V gives CDR1 SGHRS, CDR2 YFSETQ. The CDR3 has 13 residues. The ends were cut back, 2 bases at V and 8 bases at J, with 11 bases in the middle. The CDR3 loop is CASSLGPGDIQYF. CDR3 nucleotides: TGCGCCAGCAGCTTAGGCCCGGGCGACATTCAGTACTTC.

The chain links TRBV21-1 to TRBJ2-7; TRBD2, the D gene given by the table, was not confirmed from the DNA. TRBV21-1 is an annotated pseudogene. The CDR3 is 19 amino acids. Here the CDR3 DNA reads TGTGCCAGCCTTCTATCAGGACTAACTATTAGGAGGAGCTCCTACGAGCAGTACTTC. This gives the protein CASLLSGLTIRRSSYEQYF.

The rearrangement uses TRBV20-1 and TRBJ1-5; D is unresolved. CDR3 size: 15 residues. V dropped 0 bases and J dropped 1 base, with 10 bases sitting between them. Germline CDR1 and CDR2: DFQATT and SNEGSKA (reference sequence). The CDR3 bases are TGCAGTGCTAGAGACCCTGAGAGAAGCAATCAGCCCCAGCATTTT. Its protein is CSARDPERSNQPQHF.

This clonotype was found a few times. This chain links TRBV10-3 with TRBJ1-1; no clear D. Trimming pared 4 bases from V and 0 bases from J, leaving 9 bases between. CDR3 length: 14 residues. Germline CDR1 and CDR2: ENHRY and SYGVKD. The chain's CDR3 is CAISAGSMNTEAFF. CDR3 sequence (DNA): TGTGCCATCAGTGCTGGCAGCATGAACACTGAAGCTTTCTTT.

The rearrangement uses TRBV10-3 and TRBJ2-3; D is unresolved. The CDR3 is 16 amino acids. Germline CDR1 and CDR2: ENHRY and SYGVKD. Deletions cut 2 bases from V and 3 bases from J, with 15 bases between. CDR3 sequence reads: CAISESLGDETDTQYF. The DNA for the CDR3 is TGTGCCATCAGTGAGAGCCTCGGAGACGAGACAGATACGCAGTATTTT.

This sequence joins TRBV5-1 and TRBJ2-5; no clear D. The CDR3 sequence is 14 residues long. CDR1 and CDR2 from the germline V gene are SGHRS and YFSETQ. The V end was cut by 4 bases, the J end by 6 bases, with 16 bases between. The DNA for the CDR3 is TGCGCCAGCAGCCCCTCAACTGGTCTCAAGACCCAGTACTTC. Protein product: CASSPSTGLKTQYF.

The gene calls are TRBV6-6 and TRBJ2-3; the match to TRBD1 covers 7 bases. This CDR3 contains 15 residues. Per the germline V gene, CDR1 is MNHNY and CDR2 is SVGAGI (reference sequence). Unmatched junction bases numbered 4, after V lost 0 bases and J lost 4 bases. The CDR3 nucleotides are TGTGCCAGCAGTTACTCGGGGACAGTAGCAGATACGCAGTATTTT. Translated, it gives CASSYSGTVADTQYF.

V gene TRBV6-2 or TRBV6-3 combines with J gene TRBJ2-7, with 7 bases matching TRBD2. Per germline, CDR1 MNHEY and CDR2 SVGEGT. CDR3 length equals 17 residues. The ends lost 0 bases at V and 3 bases at J; junction bases unmatched: 11. CDR3 loop: CASSYSSGRAGDYEQYF. The CDR3 bases are TGTGCCAGCAGTTACTCGAGCGGCCGGGCGGGGGACTACGAGCAGTACTTC.

The sample holds many counts of this clonotype. V and J are TRBV7-2 and TRBJ1-4, with D unresolved. The V and J ends lost 3 bases and 3 bases respectively, with 8 bases between them. This CDR3 contains 14 residues. Germline assignment: CDR1 SGHTA and CDR2 FQGNSA. The CDR3 spells CASSLTISNEKLFF. The CDR3 bases are TGTGCCAGCAGCTTGACAATCTCTAATGAAAAACTGTTTTTT.

The chain carries TRBV6-6 and TRBJ2-7, with 7 bases identical to TRBD1. The V gene end was trimmed by 2 bases and the J gene end by 2 bases; junction bases not matched to a gene: 0. CDR1 and CDR2 (germline): MNHNY, SVGAGI (reference sequence). The CDR3 totals 13 residues. As DNA, the CDR3 is TGTGCCAGCAGTTACGACAGGGCCTACGAGCAGTACTTC. Translated: CASSYDRAYEQYF.

The chain is built from TRBV20-1 and TRBJ2-2; 7 bases fit TRBD1. Germline V gives CDR1 DFQATT, CDR2 SNEGSKA (reference sequence). This CDR3 is 14 amino acids long. Trimming took 1 base from V and 4 from J; bases not matched to a gene: 3. CDR3 loop: CSARAGGLTGELFF. The CDR3 DNA reads as TGCAGTGCTAGAGCAGGGGGTCTCACCGGGGAGCTGTTTTTT.

This clonotype showed up just a few times. The gene calls are TRBV28 and TRBJ2-6, with D possibly matching TRBD1 (5 bases). Trimming stripped 7 bases from V and 2 bases from J, with 12 bases between. The CDR3 runs 15 residues. Germline V gene sequence: CDR1 MDHEN, CDR2 SYDVKM. This chain's CDR3 is CASIGAEAGANVLTF. The CDR3 DNA is TGTGCCAGCATTGGGGCTGAAGCTGGGGCCAACGTCCTGACTTTC.

This chain links TRBV20-1 with TRBJ1-5; D uncertain. V was trimmed by 2 bases and J by 9 bases, leaving 11 bases between them. The CDR3 loop spans 12 amino acids. The V gene's germline CDR1 is DFQATT and CDR2 SNEGSKA (reference sequence). Here the CDR3 DNA reads TGCAGTGCTAGATCCAGCGGGTCGCCCCAGCATTTT. As protein: CSARSSGSPQHF.

The chain employs TRBV5-1 and TRBJ1-4; D is possibly TRBD1 (5 bases). This CDR3 comprises 14 residues. Looked up from germline, CDR1 is SGHRS and CDR2 is YFSETQ. The V end was cut by 4 bases, the J end by 7 bases, with 14 bases between. The CDR3 loop is CASSPGRRSEKLFF. The CDR3 nucleotides read TGCGCCAGCAGCCCGGGGCGCCGCAGTGAAAAACTGTTTTTT.

This clonotype was recorded a few times. Germline is not matched at one junction end, which may reflect a read error. The chain employs TRBV7-7 and TRBJ2-1; the D gene is possibly TRBD2 (5 bases). The CDR3 contains 15 residues. Looked up from germline, CDR1 is SSHAT and CDR2 is FNYEAQ (reference sequence). This CDR3 is CASSLGASLSNEQFF. CDR3 coding DNA: TGTGCTAGCAGCTTAGGCGCTAGCTTAAGCAATGAGCAGTTCTTC.

This clonotype was counted only a few times. This chain connects TRBV29-1 to TRBJ1-2; D is unresolved. Germline V CDR1 and CDR2: SQVTM, ANQGSEA. The CDR3 consists of 13 residues. V was trimmed by 5 bases and J by 2 bases, leaving 12 bases between them. CDR3: CSVTTDSNYGYTF. The CDR3 DNA is TGCAGCGTTACAACGGATAGCAACTATGGCTACACCTTC.

The V and J genes are TRBV4-2 and TRBJ2-1; D unclear. Trimming pared 1 base from V and 6 bases from J, leaving 10 bases between. The CDR3 runs 14 residues. The germline CDR1 and CDR2 sequences are LGHNA and YNFKEQ. CDR3: CASSQGAEFNEQFF. The CDR3 bases are TGTGCCAGCAGCCAAGGTGCCGAGTTCAATGAGCAGTTCTTC.

CDR3 coding DNA: TGTGCCAGCAGCCAAGACGGGTCGTATGGCTACACCTTC. This translates into CASSQDGSYGYTF. The chain joins TRBV6-5 to TRBJ1-2; unclear D gene. CDR1 and CDR2 from the germline V gene are MNHEY and SVGAGI. The ends were cut back, 6 bases at V and 5 bases at J, with 13 bases in the middle. The CDR3 contains 13 residues.

About this clonotype itself: A much larger clonotype is one base distant, so this may be a read error. The chain combines TRBV6-6 with TRBJ1-4; D perhaps matches TRBD1 (5 bases). V lost 5 bases, J lost 6 bases, and 13 bases lay in between. The CDR3 contains 14 residues. The germline gives CDR1 MNHNY, CDR2 SVGAGI (reference sequence). The CDR3 nucleotides read TGTGCCAGCAGTCCAAGGGACGGGGATGAAAAACTGTTTTTT. This translates into CASSPRDGDEKLFF.

The gene calls are TRBV2 and TRBJ1-4; D uncertain. Trimming cost V 4 bases and J 7 bases, with 10 bases left between them. Germline CDR1 is SNHLY and CDR2 is FYNNEI. The length of the CDR3 is 13 residues. The CDR3 is CASSARPLEKLFF. CDR3 nucleotide sequence: TGTGCCAGCAGTGCTAGACCCCTTGAAAAACTGTTTTTT.